This T cell receptor beta chain emerged from a study of cytomegalovirus exposure and HLA in healthy donors. Study-level findings and limits: Previously analyzed data showed that most TCR beta V segments were productive at a frequency of about 87% or about 30%. Among the CMV-associated chains, a few were confirmed in vitro as specific for CMV antigens. Later analysis found that TCR beta chains associated with HLA were more clonally expanded than other, equally common chains. TCR sequences were mostly rare, though some public TCRs occurred in many donors.

Comment on this clone: Antigen: not known.

The PCR employed 60 Vbeta primers together with 13 Jbeta primers. Sequencing used immunoSEQ multiplex PCR; TCRdb keeps in-frame clones, though not all of them. This sample has more than 150,000 clones, with about 80% found just once. V trimming: 6 bases; J trimming: 2 bases; junction bases outside the gene matches: 14. Germline lookup yields CDR1 SGDLS and CDR2 YYNGEE. This CDR3 is 17 amino acids long. Sequencing was performed on PBMCs. The rearrangement uses TRBV9 and TRBJ1-1; 9 nucleotides match TRBD1. This receptor was taken from a boy aged 10-17 years in good health and CMV-seronegative. The CDR3 bases are TGTGCCAGCACCTCATCACCCGGACAGGGGACCAACACTGAAGCTTTCTTT. Amino acid sequence: CASTSSPGQGTNTEAFF.